This T cell receptor beta chain appears in the sequencing data of a study of persistence of HIV-infected CD4 T cells. The libraries were made with immunoSEQ version 4 in survey mode. Template was genomic DNA at about 9.8 ng/uL, with up to 1 ug used per sample. Profiling relied on immunoSEQ multiplex PCR, and the TCRdb table lists in-frame clones only, not all of them. The sample has 40,000 to 45,000 clones, about 90% seen once; the top ten hold approximately 0.97%. With 2 bases removed from V and 2 bases from J, the gap between germline ends came to 13 bases. The length of the CDR3 is 16 residues. Germline CDR1 is LNHDA and CDR2 is SQIVND (reference sequence). This nonspecific control used anti-CD3/anti-CD28 bead stimulation of CD4+ T cells. Sorting selected CD4+ T cells upregulating both CD40 ligand and CD69. General study findings and limits: TCRbeta richness was lower in CMV- and Gag-responding cells than in anti-CD3/anti-CD28-responding cells. Within sorted populations, more oligoclonal TCRs accompanied more oligoclonal proviruses.

A word on this clone: Antigen specificity is unknown.

The sample was CD4+ T cells sorted from PBMCs after approximately 20-hour stimulation, taken from a patient who received antiretroviral therapy. The receptor was isolated from an adult man with HIV who was CMV-seropositive. The chain employs TRBV19 and TRBJ1-5, with D uncertain. CDR3 sequence reads: CASSITGPGGNQPQHF. In DNA, the CDR3 is TGTGCCAGTAGTATAACGGGCCCGGGTGGCAATCAGCCCCAGCATTTT.